This record concerns one T cell receptor (beta chain) sequence. Its ends do not fully match the called genes, so a read error is possible. TCRdb's table, derived via immunoSEQ multiplex PCR, lists solely in-frame clones and lacks some. The sample includes about 130,000 clones, roughly 94% seen only once; the top ten take more than 13%. Germline CDR1 reads SNHLY; CDR2 reads FYNNEI. The CDR3 consists of 10 residues. This entry belongs to a study of control samples from healthy donors and cancer patients. The rearrangement links TRBV2 to TRBJ1-2; D is unresolved. Sequencing input: PBMCs. This receptor was identified in a man aged 55-75 years with colorectal cancer. In DNA, the CDR3 is TGTGCCAGCAGTGAAGGGCGGATGAGCTTC. Residues: CASSEGRMSF.